The 23 T cell receptor beta chains presented below share a single source sample, sequenced in a study of cytomegalovirus exposure and HLA in healthy donors. The PCR contained 60 Vbeta and 13 Jbeta primers. Produced via immunoSEQ multiplex PCR; TCRdb's table is partial and in-frame only. The data hold about 120,000 clones, with over 60% observed a single time. The specimen was PBMCs. The receptors originated from a woman between 40 and 50 years old in good health and CMV-seropositive.

The V call is TRBV14, the J call TRBJ1-1, with 10 bases identical to TRBD1. V gave up 1 base and J gave up 5 bases; unmatched junction bases: 4. The CDR3 extends over 15 amino acids. Germline assignment: CDR1 SGHDN and CDR2 FVKESK. The CDR3 spells CASSQADRGWTEAFF. In nucleotides, the CDR3 is TGTGCCAGCAGCCAAGCGGACAGGGGGTGGACTGAAGCTTTCTTT.

The chain uses TRBV18 and TRBJ1-4; possibly TRBD1 for D (6 bases). This CDR3 spans 14 amino acids. Trimming removed 3 bases at V and 8 bases at J, with 13 bases between. From germline, CDR1 is KGHSH and CDR2 LQKENI. The CDR3 nucleotides read TGTGCCAGCTCACCGCCAGGGGTTGAAGAAAAACTGTTTTTT. Its translation: CASSPPGVEEKLFF. Full variable domain (remainder filled in from reference TRBV18 and TRBJ1-4): NAGVMQNPRHLVRRRGQEARLRCSPMKGHSHVYWYRQLPEEGLKFMVYLQKENIIDESGMPKERFSAEFPKEGPSILRIQQVVRGDSAAYFCASSPPGVEEKLFFGSGTQLSVL.

The chain employs TRBV14 and TRBJ2-1; D may be TRBD2 (5 bases). The CDR3 is 16 residues long. V was cut by 5 bases and J by 5 bases, with 19 bases left in between. Germline V gene sequence: CDR1 SGHDN, CDR2 FVKESK. The CDR3 is CASSSRAGKKNNEQFF. In DNA form, the CDR3 reads TGTGCCAGCAGCTCCCGGGCCGGGAAAAAAAACAATGAGCAGTTCTTC.

V gene TRBV27 combines with J gene TRBJ1-5, with D perhaps matching TRBD1 (5 bases). Trimming took 2 bases from V and 8 from J, leaving 13 bases between them. Germline V gene sequence: CDR1 MNHEY, CDR2 SMNVEV (reference sequence). CDR3 length equals 14 residues. The CDR3 loop is CASSLLEGIEPQHF. For the CDR3, the DNA is TGTGCCAGCAGTTTACTGGAGGGGATCGAGCCCCAGCATTTT.

The V and J genes are TRBV6-6 and TRBJ1-6, with 7 bases lining up with TRBD1. Germline CDR1 and CDR2: MNHNY and SVGAGI (reference sequence). The CDR3 is 14 amino acids. V dropped 6 bases and J dropped 10; count of bases not matched to a gene: 9. The CDR3 sequence is CASRGTGDVSPLHF. DNA for the CDR3: TGTGCCAGCAGAGGCACAGGGGACGTGTCACCCCTCCACTTT.

This clone was seen a few times. The chain recombines TRBV2 with TRBJ1-5; D ambiguous. Per germline, CDR1 SNHLY and CDR2 FYNNEI. V was clipped by 6 bases and J by 1 base, with 4 bases between them. The CDR3 totals 12 residues. CDR3 sequence: CASRASNQPQHF. CDR3 in DNA: TGTGCCAGCAGAGCAAGCAATCAGCCCCAGCATTTT.

This chain connects TRBV6-1 to TRBJ2-7, with TRBD2 matching 11 bases. The CDR3 spans 14 residues. Germline values: CDR1 MNHNS, CDR2 SASEGT. Trimming cost V 4 bases and J 5 bases; bases outside gene matches: 4. CDR3: CASSVAGGPHEQYF. The CDR3 DNA follows: TGTGCCAGCAGTGTAGCGGGAGGGCCCCACGAGCAGTACTTC.

CDR3 sequence: CASSIDVAGPYNEQFF. The CDR3 DNA follows: TGTGCCAGTAGTATAGACGTGGCGGGCCCTTACAATGAGCAGTTCTTC. The chain has TRBV19 and TRBJ2-1, with D possibly TRBD2 on 5 matching bases. V was clipped by 0 bases and J by 4 bases, with 13 bases between them. The CDR3 has 16 amino acids. Germline V gives CDR1 LNHDA, CDR2 SQIVND (reference sequence).

This clone has a single count. The V call is TRBV19, the J call TRBJ2-7; 8 nucleotides align to TRBD1. Unmatched junction bases numbered 12, after V lost 3 bases and J lost 5 bases. The length of the CDR3 is 16 residues. The V gene's germline CDR1 is LNHDA and CDR2 SQIVND (reference sequence). CDR3 sequence: CASSIYGAGGTDEQYF. CDR3 sequence (DNA): TGTGCCAGTAGTATCTACGGGGCAGGGGGCACGGACGAGCAGTACTTC.

The chain couples TRBV27 to TRBJ1-5; 7 bases are shared with TRBD1. The CDR3 consists of 17 residues. CDR1 is MNHEY and CDR2 is SMNVEV in the germline V gene (reference sequence). V trimming: 3 bases; J trimming: 0 bases; junction bases outside the gene matches: 8. The CDR3 DNA is TGTGCCAGCAGTTTGAGGACAGGATGGTTTAGCAATCAGCCCCAGCATTTT. Its protein is CASSLRTGWFSNQPQHF.

The gene calls are TRBV6-6 and TRBJ2-7, with D possibly TRBD2 on 5 matching bases. CDR3 size: 13 residues. Trimming removed 4 bases from V and 4 bases from J, with 11 bases in between. Germline values: CDR1 MNHNY, CDR2 SVGAGI (reference sequence). CDR3 sequence reads: CASSLEVEYEQYF. CDR3 nucleotide sequence: TGTGCCAGCAGTTTGGAGGTAGAATACGAGCAGTACTTC.

This clone was observed a handful of times. V is TRBV10-3 and J is TRBJ1-5; 7 bases map to TRBD1. Germline V lookup: CDR1 ENHRY, CDR2 SYGVKD. This CDR3 has 13 residues. The V and J ends lost 10 bases and 5 bases, in that order; junction bases with no gene match: 8. CDR3 amino acids: CATCQGGDQPQHF. CDR3 nucleotide sequence: TGTGCCACCTGTCAGGGGGGCGATCAGCCCCAGCATTTT.

The chain uses TRBV5-1 and TRBJ1-2, with 11 bases that match TRBD1. Looked up from germline, CDR1 is SGHRS and CDR2 is YFSETQ. This CDR3 spans 16 amino acids. Trimming removed 3 bases from V and 0 bases from J; junction bases left unmatched: 4. The CDR3 region has the DNA TGCGCCAGCAGCTCAGGACAGGGGGCTGCTAACTATGGCTACACCTTC. Its translation is CASSSGQGAANYGYTF.

The CDR3 protein is CASSALGGSAEKLFF. CDR3 in DNA: TGTGCCAGCAGCGCCCTGGGGGGGAGTGCTGAAAAACTGTTTTTT. The rearrangement uses TRBV9 and TRBJ1-4, with D perhaps matching TRBD1 (5 bases). CDR1 is SGDLS, CDR2 YYNGEE, per germline. Trimming pared 3 bases from V and 7 bases from J, leaving 16 bases between. CDR3 size: 15 residues. Supplemented by reference TRBV9 and TRBJ1-4, the full variable domain reads DSGVTQTPKHLITATGQRVTLRCSPRSGDLSVYWYQQSLDQGLQFLIQYYNGEERAKGNILERFSAQQFPDLHSELNLSSLELGDSALYFCASSALGGSAEKLFFGSGTQLSVL.

V gene TRBV7-2 combines with J gene TRBJ2-7; 7 bases match TRBD1. The CDR3 consists of 13 residues. Germline lookup yields CDR1 SGHTA and CDR2 FQGNSA. V dropped 6 bases and J dropped 4; count of bases not matched to a gene: 6. CDR3 DNA: TGTGCCAGCAGAGACAGGGTTTCGTACGAGCAGTACTTC. Amino acids: CASRDRVSYEQYF.

The chain couples TRBV14 to TRBJ2-7; D is unresolved. Germline V gives CDR1 SGHDN, CDR2 FVKESK. V lost 0 bases to trimming and J lost 3 bases, with 6 bases between them. The CDR3 is made up of 13 amino acids. CDR3 DNA sequence: TGTGCCAGCAGCCAAGATACGGTCTACGAGCAGTACTTC. It yields the protein CASSQDTVYEQYF.

The gene calls are TRBV6-1 and TRBJ1-2; D unclear. Germline assignment: CDR1 MNHNS and CDR2 SASEGT. The length of the CDR3 is 15 residues. Between the trimmed V and J ends, which lost 5 bases and 5 bases, there was a span of 18 bases. The chain's CDR3 is CASSSDYQSRYGYTF. The CDR3 DNA is TGTGCCAGCAGTTCGGACTACCAAAGTCGATATGGCTACACCTTC.

The chain has TRBV5-4 and TRBJ1-2, with 7 bases lining up with TRBD1. V trimming: 1 base; J trimming: 4 bases; junction bases outside the gene matches: 4. CDR1 and CDR2 (germline): SGHNT, YYREEE (reference sequence). CDR3 length: 14 residues. In DNA, the CDR3 is TGTGCCAGCAGCTTGCCCACAGGGGTCTATGGCTACACCTTC. This encodes CASSLPTGVYGYTF.

This clone has just a few counts. The rearrangement joins TRBV7-6 to TRBJ1-1; perhaps TRBD1 as D (6 bases). The length of the CDR3 is 14 residues. Germline values: CDR1 SGHVS, CDR2 FNYEAQ. V gave up 5 bases and J gave up 0 bases, with 10 bases separating them. The CDR3: CASSPGDLNTEAFF. Here the CDR3 DNA reads TGTGCCAGCAGCCCAGGGGACCTGAACACTGAAGCTTTCTTT.

This rearrangement joins TRBV6-5 to TRBJ2-7, with TRBD1 as a possible D gene (6 bases). The CDR3 contains 13 residues. The V end lost 5 bases, the J end lost 3 bases, and 11 bases lay between the germline ends. CDR1 and CDR2 (germline): MNHEY, SVGAGI. For the CDR3, the DNA is TGTGCCAGCAGTAACAGGGTAGGCTACGAGCAGTACTTC. This translates into CASSNRVGYEQYF.

The rearrangement joins TRBV5-1 to TRBJ2-2; TRBD1 agrees at 7 bases. Germline values: CDR1 SGHRS, CDR2 YFSETQ. V lost 4 bases and J lost 5; bases outside the gene matches: 5. The CDR3 is 14 amino acids. The CDR3 spells CASSLTGITGELFF. In DNA, the CDR3 is TGCGCCAGCAGCCTGACAGGGATAACCGGGGAGCTGTTTTTT.

The CDR3 DNA sequence: TGTGCCAGCGCCAGGACCGACTATGAAGCTTTCTTT. Translated: CASARTDYEAFF. This chain joins TRBV9 and TRBJ1-1, with D hard to call. Germline-derived CDR1 and CDR2 are SGDLS and YYNGEE. Trimming cost V 7 bases and J 7 bases, with 14 bases left between them. The CDR3 spans 12 residues.

The chain links TRBV12-5 to TRBJ2-7; a weak D match, TRBD1 (5 bases). The CDR3 has 11 residues. Germline lookup yields CDR1 LGHNT and CDR2 FRNRAP. The DNA for the CDR3 is TGTGCCGACCACCTAGGGGTCGAGCAGTACTTC. Translating gives CADHLGVEQYF.